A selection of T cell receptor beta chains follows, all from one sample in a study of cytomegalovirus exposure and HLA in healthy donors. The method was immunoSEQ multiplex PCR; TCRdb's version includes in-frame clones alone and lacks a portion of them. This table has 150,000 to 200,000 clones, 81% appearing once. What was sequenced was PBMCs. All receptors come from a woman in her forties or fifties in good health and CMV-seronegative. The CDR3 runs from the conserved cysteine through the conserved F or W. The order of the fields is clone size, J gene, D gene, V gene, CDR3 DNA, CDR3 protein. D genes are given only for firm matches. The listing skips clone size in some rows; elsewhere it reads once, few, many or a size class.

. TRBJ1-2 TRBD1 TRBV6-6 TGTGCCAGCAGATTGACAGGGGACTATGGCTACACCTTC CASRLTGDYGYTF
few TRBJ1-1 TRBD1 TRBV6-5 TGTGCCAGCAGACAGGGGAAGAACACTGAAGCTTTCTTT CASRQGKNTEAFF
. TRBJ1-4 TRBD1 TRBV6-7 TGTGCCAGCAGTTGCCCCTCGGCGGGACAGGGTACAACTAATGAAAAACTGTTTTTT CASSCPSAGQGTTNEKLFF
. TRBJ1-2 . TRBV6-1 TGTGCCAGCACACCGGAGTCTCGTAACTATGGCTACACCTTC CASTPESRNYGYTF
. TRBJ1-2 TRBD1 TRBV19 TGTGCCAGTAGTACCCAACAGGGGAACTATGGCTACACCTTC CASSTQQGNYGYTF
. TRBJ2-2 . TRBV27 TGTGCCAGCACCCCTCCTGGCGGGGTTTACACCGGGGAGCTGTTTTTT CASTPPGGVYTGELFF
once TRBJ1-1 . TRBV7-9 TGTTCCAGCAGCTTAGGGTACAGGAACACTGAAGCTTTCTTT CSSSLGYRNTEAFF
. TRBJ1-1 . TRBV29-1 TGCAGCGCCTTGCGGGGGACCACTGAAGCTTTCTTT CSALRGTTEAFF
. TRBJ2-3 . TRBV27 TGTGCCAGCAGTTTACGGAGCACAGATACGCAGTATTTT CASSLRSTDTQYF
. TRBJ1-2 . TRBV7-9 TGTTCCAGCAGCTTAGCCAGGGGCTACACCTTC CSSSLARGYTF
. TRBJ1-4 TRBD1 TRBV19 TGTGCCAGTAGTCCTACCGGGACAGTTAATGAAAAACTGTTTTTT CASSPTGTVNEKLFF
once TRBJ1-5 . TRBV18 TGTGCCAGCTCCGGGGGGGAAGTAAGTCAGCCCCAGCATTTT CASSGGEVSQPQHF
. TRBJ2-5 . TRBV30 TGTGCCTGGAGTGTACAGGGGGGGGAGACCCAGTACTTC CAWSVQGGETQYF
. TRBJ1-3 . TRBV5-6 TGTGCCAGCAGCTGGAGGGCACAGGTCTCTGGAAACACCATATATTTT CASSWRAQVSGNTIYF